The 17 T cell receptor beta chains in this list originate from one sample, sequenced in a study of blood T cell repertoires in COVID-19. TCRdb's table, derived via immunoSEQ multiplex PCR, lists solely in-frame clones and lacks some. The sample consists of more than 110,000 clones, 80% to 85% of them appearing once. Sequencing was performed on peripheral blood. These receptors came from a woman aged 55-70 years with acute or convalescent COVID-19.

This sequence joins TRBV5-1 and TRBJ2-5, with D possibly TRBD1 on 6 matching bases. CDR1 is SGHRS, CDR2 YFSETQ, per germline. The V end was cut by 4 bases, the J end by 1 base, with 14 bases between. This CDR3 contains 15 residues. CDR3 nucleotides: TGCGCCAGCAGCCCCATGGACAGCCTCCAAGAGACCCAGTACTTC. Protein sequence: CASSPMDSLQETQYF.

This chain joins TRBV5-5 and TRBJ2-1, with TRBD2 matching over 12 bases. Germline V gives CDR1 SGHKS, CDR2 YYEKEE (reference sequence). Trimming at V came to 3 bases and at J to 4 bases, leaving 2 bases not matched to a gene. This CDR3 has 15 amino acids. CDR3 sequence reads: CASSSGLAGYNEQFF. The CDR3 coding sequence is TGTGCCAGCAGCTCCGGACTAGCGGGATACAATGAGCAGTTCTTC.

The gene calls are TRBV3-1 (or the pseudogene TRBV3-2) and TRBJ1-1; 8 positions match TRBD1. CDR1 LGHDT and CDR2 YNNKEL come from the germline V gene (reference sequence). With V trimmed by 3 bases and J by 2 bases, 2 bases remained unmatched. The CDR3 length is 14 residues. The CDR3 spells CASSHGQGNTEAFF. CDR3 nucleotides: TGTGCCAGCAGCCACGGACAGGGTAACACTGAAGCTTTCTTT.

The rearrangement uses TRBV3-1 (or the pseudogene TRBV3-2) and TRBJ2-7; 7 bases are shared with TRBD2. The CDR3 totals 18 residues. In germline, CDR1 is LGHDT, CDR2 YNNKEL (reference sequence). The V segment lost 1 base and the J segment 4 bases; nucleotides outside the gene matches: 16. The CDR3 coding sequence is TGTGCCAGCAGCCAAGCCGTGCCCTCGGGACTACGTTTATACGAGCAGTACTTC. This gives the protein CASSQAVPSGLRLYEQYF.

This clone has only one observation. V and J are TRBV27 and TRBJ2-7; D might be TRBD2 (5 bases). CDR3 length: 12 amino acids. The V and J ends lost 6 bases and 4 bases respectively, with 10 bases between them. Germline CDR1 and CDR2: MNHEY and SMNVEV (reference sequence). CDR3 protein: CASRKTIYEQYF. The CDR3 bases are TGTGCCAGCAGAAAGACTATTTACGAGCAGTACTTC.

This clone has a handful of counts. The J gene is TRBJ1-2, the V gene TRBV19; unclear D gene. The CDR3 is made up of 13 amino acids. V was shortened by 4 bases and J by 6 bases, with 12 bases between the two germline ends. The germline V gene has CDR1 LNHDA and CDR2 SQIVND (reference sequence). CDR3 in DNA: TGTGCCAGTAGTACGAACCCAAGAGATGGCTACACCTTC. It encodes CASSTNPRDGYTF. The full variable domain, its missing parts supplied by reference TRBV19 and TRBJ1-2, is DGGITQSPKYLFRKEGQNVTLSCEQNLNHDAMYWYRQDPGQGLRLIYYSQIVNDFQKGDIAEGYSVSREKKESFPLTVTSAQKNPTAFYLCASSTNPRDGYTFGSGTRLTVV.

The CDR3, as DNA: TGTGCCAGCAGTTCTATAGCTGGAAGCTCTGGAAACACCATATATTTT. Its protein product is CASSSIAGSSGNTIYF. The chain recombines TRBV6-6 with TRBJ1-3; D gene uncertain. CDR3 length equals 16 residues. V shed 4 bases and J shed 0 bases, with 13 bases lying between them. The V gene's germline CDR1 is MNHNY and CDR2 SVGAGI (reference sequence).

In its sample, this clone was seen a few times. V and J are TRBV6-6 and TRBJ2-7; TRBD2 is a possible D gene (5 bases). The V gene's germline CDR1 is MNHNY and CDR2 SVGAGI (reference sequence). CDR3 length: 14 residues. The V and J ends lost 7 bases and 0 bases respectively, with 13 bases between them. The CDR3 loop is CASTKDSVSYEQYF. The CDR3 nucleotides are TGTGCCAGCACCAAGGACTCGGTCTCCTACGAGCAGTACTTC.

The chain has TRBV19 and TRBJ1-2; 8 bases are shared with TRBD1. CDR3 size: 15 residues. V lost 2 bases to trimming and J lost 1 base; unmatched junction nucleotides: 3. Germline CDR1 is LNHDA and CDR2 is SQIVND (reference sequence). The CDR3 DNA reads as TGTGCCAGTAGTATAACAGGGGGGGGTAACTATGGCTACACCTTC. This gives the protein CASSITGGGNYGYTF.

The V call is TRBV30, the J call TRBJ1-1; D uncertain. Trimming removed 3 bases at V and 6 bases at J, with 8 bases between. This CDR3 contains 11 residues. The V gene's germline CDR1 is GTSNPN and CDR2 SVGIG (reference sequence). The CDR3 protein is CAWRAVAEAFF. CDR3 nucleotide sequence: TGTGCCTGGAGAGCCGTCGCTGAAGCTTTCTTT.

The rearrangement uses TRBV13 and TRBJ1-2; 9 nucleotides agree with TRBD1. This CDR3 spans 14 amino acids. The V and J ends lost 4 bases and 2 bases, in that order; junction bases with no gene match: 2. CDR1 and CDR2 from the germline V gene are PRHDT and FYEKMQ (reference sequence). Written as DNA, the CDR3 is TGTGCCAGCAGCTCGGACAGGGGAAACTATGGCTACACCTTC. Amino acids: CASSSDRGNYGYTF.

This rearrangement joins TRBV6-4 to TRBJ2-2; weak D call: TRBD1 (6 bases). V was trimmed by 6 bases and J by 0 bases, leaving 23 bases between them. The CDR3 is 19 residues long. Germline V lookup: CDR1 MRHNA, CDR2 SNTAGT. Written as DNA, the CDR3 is TGTGCCAGCAGGCCCGGGACAATCGATTTCGCAACGAACACCGGGGAGCTGTTTTTT. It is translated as CASRPGTIDFATNTGELFF.

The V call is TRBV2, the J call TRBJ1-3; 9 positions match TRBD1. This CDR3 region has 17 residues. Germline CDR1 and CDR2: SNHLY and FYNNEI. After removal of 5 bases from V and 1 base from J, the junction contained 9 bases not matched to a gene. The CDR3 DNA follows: TGTGCCAGCAGTACCACAGGGGGCTTTATTTCTGGAAACACCATATATTTT. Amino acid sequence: CASSTTGGFISGNTIYF.

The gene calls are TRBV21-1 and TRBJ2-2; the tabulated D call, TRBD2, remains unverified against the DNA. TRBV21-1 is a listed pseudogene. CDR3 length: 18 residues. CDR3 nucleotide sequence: TGTGCCAGCAGCACGCTCCATCCCGGAGAGGCGGAGGTCGGGGAGCTGTTTTTT. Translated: CASSTLHPGEAEVGELFF.

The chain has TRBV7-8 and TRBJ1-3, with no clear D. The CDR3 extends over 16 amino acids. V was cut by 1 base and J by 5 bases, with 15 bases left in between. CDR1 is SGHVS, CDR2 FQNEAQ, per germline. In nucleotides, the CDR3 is TGTGCCAGCAGCTTAGTTTCGCCAGGAGGGAGAAACACCATATATTTT. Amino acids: CASSLVSPGGRNTIYF.

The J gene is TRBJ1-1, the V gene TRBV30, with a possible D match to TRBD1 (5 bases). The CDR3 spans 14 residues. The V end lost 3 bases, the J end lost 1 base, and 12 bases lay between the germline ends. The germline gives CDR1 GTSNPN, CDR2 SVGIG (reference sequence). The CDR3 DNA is TGTGCCTGGAGCGCGGGACGGAAGAACACTGAAGCTTTCTTT. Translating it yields CAWSAGRKNTEAFF.

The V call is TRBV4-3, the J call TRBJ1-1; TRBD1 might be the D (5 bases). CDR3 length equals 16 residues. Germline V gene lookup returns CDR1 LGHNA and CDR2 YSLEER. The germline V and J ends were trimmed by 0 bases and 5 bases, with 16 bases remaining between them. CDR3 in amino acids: CASSQDLRTGGTEAFF. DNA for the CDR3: TGCGCCAGCAGCCAAGATCTCAGAACGGGGGGGACTGAAGCTTTCTTT.